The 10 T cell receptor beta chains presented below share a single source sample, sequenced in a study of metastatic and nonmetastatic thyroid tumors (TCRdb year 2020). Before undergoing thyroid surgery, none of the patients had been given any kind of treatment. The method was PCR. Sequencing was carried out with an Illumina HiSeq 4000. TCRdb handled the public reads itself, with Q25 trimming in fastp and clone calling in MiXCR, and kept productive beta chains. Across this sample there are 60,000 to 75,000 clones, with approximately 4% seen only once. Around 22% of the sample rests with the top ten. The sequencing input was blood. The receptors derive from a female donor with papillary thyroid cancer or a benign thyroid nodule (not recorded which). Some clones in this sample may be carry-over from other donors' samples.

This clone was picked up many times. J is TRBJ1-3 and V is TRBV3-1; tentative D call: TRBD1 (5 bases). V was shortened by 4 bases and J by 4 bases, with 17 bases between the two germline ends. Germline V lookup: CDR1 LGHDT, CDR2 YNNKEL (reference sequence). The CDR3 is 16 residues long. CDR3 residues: CASSRGDSSWGNTIYF. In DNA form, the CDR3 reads TGTGCCAGCAGCCGCGGCGACAGCTCGTGGGGAAACACCATATATTTT.

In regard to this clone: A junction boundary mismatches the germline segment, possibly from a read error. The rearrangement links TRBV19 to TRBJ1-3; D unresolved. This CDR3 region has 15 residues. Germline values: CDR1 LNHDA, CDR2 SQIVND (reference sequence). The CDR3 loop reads CASSQDRFSGNTVYF. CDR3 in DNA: TGTGCCAGTAGTCAAGACCGATTCTCTGGAAACACCGTATATTTT. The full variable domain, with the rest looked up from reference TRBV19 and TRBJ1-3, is DGGITQSPKYLFRKEGQNVTLSCEQNLNHDAMYWYRQDPGQGLRLIYYSQIVNDFQKGDIAEGYSVSREKKESFPLTVTSAQKNPTAFYLCASSQDRFSGNTVYFGEGSWLTVV.

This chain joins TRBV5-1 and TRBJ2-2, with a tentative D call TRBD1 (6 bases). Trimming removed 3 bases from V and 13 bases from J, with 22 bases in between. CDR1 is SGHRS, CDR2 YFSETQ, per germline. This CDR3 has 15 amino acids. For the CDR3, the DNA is TGCGCCAGCAGCTCGGGCTTCGGGGACACCGGGCGGCTGTTTTTT. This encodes CASSSGFGDTGRLFF.

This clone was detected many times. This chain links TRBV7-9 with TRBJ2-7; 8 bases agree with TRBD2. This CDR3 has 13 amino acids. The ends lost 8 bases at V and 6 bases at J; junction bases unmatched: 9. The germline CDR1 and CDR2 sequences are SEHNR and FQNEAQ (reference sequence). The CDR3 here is CASLASGLGEQYF. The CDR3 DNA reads TGTGCCAGCCTCGCTAGCGGGTTAGGCGAGCAGTACTTC.

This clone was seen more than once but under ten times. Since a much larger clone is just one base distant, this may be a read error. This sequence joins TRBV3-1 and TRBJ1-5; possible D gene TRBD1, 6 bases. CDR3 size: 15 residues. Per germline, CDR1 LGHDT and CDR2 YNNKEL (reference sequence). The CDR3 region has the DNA TGTTCCAGCAGCCAGACGCAGGGGATCAATCAGCCCCAGCATTTT. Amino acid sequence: CSSSQTQGINQPQHF.

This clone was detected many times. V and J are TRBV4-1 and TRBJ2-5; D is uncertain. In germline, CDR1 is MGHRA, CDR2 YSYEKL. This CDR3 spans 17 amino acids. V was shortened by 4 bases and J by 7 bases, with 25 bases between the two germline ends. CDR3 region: CASSPDLLGRRRGTQYF. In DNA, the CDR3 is TGCGCCAGCAGCCCAGACCTGCTTGGACGCCGTCGCGGGACCCAGTACTTC.

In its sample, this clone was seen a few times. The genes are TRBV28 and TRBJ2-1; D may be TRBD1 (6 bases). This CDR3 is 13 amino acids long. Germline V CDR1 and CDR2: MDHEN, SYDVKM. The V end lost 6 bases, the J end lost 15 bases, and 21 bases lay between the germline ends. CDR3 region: CASSPGPGQKPFF. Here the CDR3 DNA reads TGTGCCAGCAGCCCAGGCCCAGGACAGAAGCCGTTCTTC. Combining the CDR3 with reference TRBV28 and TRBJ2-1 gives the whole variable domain DVKVTQSSRYLVKRTGEKVFLECVQDMDHENMFWYRQDPGLGLRLIYFSYDVKMKEKGDIPEGYSVSREKKERFSLILESASTNQTSMYLCASSPGPGQKPFFGPGTRLTVL.

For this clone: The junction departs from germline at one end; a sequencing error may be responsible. The CDR3 sequence is CVSKGTGIYNEQFF. CDR3 bases: TGTGTCAGCAAGGGGACAGGGATCTACAATGAGCAGTTCTTC. The rearrangement joins TRBV2 to TRBJ2-1, with 9 bases lining up with TRBD1. Germline loops: CDR1 SNHLY, CDR2 FYNNEI. This CDR3 is built from 14 residues.

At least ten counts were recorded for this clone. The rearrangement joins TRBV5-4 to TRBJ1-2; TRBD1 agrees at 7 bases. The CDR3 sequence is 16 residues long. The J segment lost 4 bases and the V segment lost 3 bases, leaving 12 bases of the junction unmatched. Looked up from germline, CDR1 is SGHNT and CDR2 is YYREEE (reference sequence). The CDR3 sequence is CASSSSYTGQAYGYTF. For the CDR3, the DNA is TGTGCCAGCAGCTCTTCTTATACCGGACAGGCCTATGGCTACACCTTC.

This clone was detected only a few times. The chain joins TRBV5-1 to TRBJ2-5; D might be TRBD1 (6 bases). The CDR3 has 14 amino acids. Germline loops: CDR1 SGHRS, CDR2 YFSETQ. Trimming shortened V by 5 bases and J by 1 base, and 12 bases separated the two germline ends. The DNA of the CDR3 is TGCGCCAGCAGAAGACGAGGGGGCCAAGAGACCCAGTACTTC. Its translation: CASRRRGGQETQYF.